The T cell receptor beta chain described here comes from a study of cytomegalovirus exposure and HLA in healthy donors. Regarding the study as a whole: Links to common viral pathogens appeared, in a later analysis, for several of the most significant clusters.

PCR employed 60 Vbeta and 13 Jbeta primers. TCRdb's copy holds only in-frame clones and misses some; the assay was immunoSEQ multiplex PCR. Among 150,000 to 170,000 clones listed, about three quarters were seen once. The CDR3 loop spans 14 amino acids. Looked up from germline, CDR1 is SGHNT and CDR2 is YYREEE (reference sequence). V was pared by 0 bases and J by 6 bases, with 13 bases between. This clone was found once. The antigen is not known. This rearrangement joins TRBV5-4 to TRBJ2-7; the D gene is possibly TRBD1 (7 bases). This TCR came from a man younger than 35 in good health and CMV-seronegative. Sequenced: PBMCs. In DNA, the CDR3 is TGTGCCAGCAGCTTGGAGGGCAGGGGGGTCGAGCAGTACTTC. Its protein is CASSLEGRGVEQYF.